The following is a T cell receptor (beta chain) sequence with its context. The sample holds one count of this clone. What this receptor recognizes is not known. No base quality values were provided; no much bigger clone lies one nucleotide off. At one collaborating source in Seattle, patients were enrolled during active infection and were followed longitudinally through the course of disease. Whole blood was collected in K2EDTA tubes by collaborating institutions according to the institutions' own protocols. For TCRbeta analysis, collaborators shipped samples as frozen whole blood, isolated PBMCs, or DNA extracted from either of those sample types. TCRbeta CDR3 regions were amplified from genomic DNA by means of the immunoSEQ Assay, a bias-controlled multiplex PCR. For the original study's pipeline: Nucleated cell counts per sample were estimated from amplification of reference gene primers within the assay. To quantify the absolute abundance of each unique TCRbeta CDR3 rearrangement, sequence reads were collapsed and filtered. Productive Simpson clonality was computed per sample as the square root of Simpson's diversity index over productive rearrangements. The immuneACCESS repertoire file appears here via TCRdb, limited to in-frame rearrangements. These files lack a portion of the clones; in checked studies, under half of the deficit traces to unresolved V genes, and the cause of the others is not known. V, J and clone size are those of that table, while D and trimming were read from the DNA. The sample table holds about 480,000 clones, of which 89% were seen once. Over 0.7% of the sample rests with the top ten.

This entry comes from a study of blood T cell repertoires in COVID-19 (dated by TCRdb to between 2020 and 2021). Some background on the complete study: Samples covering the acute and convalescent phases of COVID-19 were provided by collaborators in the United States, Italy and Spain. The prospective study material was composed of cDNA or gDNA derived from T cells, B-cell-depleted T cells, or PBMCs. Deeply sampled blood TCRbeta repertoires from subjects exposed to, actively infected with, or recovered from COVID-19 were included in the dataset. The repertoires were released in a freely available public database intended as a resource for research on the immune response to SARS-CoV-2. The samples were drawn from the first 160 participants of the ongoing ImmuneRACE study and from some 1,300 subjects provided by 6 global collaborators. A de-identified subject ID, COVID-19 status, age in years and sex were almost always included in the sample metadata. Where available, HLA class I and class II types were taken from metadata supplied by the sample provider and were not determined by assay-based typing.

Here is what the overall study found, with its caveats: The quantity of clinical and demographic metadata differed by source and by participant and was supplied without curation.

The CDR3 measures 17 amino acids from cysteine to phenylalanine. Kept here is only the CDR3 DNA, which spans 51 bases and is read in frame from base 1. V loses 4 bases at its end and J loses 3 bases; junction bases beyond the gene matches: 11. CDR1 and CDR2 (SGHVS, FQNEAQ) derive from the germline V gene. This receptor was obtained from a man aged 18 to 29 with COVID-19, enrolled during active disease. Input material: peripheral blood. The chain is assembled from TRBV7-8 and TRBJ2-5; 10 bases in the middle match TRBD2. DNA sequence: TGTGCCAGCAGCTCCAATAAGGGACTAGCGTCAAAAGAGACCCAGTACTTC. It specifies CASSSNKGLASKETQYF.